These T cell receptor beta chains were read from a single sample in a study of CD8 T cells in Susac syndrome. TCRdb ran MiXCR on the immunoSEQ multiplex PCR reads and lists one entry per CDR3 protein. The repertoire includes a few hundred thousand distinct CDR3 sequences, 80% to 95% of them detected once, and approximately 0.13% sits in the top ten. The sequenced sample consisted of CD8+ T cells from PBMCs. The receptors originated from a human donor with multiple sclerosis. Both conserved end residues are trimmed from each CDR3. Each record gives: V gene, J gene, CDR3 protein.

V gene: TRBV6-5
J gene: TRBJ2-2
CDR3 protein: ASSRPYTGELF

V gene: TRBV5-4
J gene: TRBJ2-4
CDR3 protein: ASSSLDGSGNIQY

V gene: TRBV29-1
J gene: TRBJ2-7
CDR3 protein: SVEDSGDSSYEQY

V gene: TRBV12-3/TRBV12-4
J gene: TRBJ1-5
CDR3 protein: ASSLFLGEGKGYSNQPQH

V gene: TRBV9
J gene: TRBJ2-3
CDR3 protein: ASSTTGASTDTQY

V gene: TRBV5-4
J gene: TRBJ2-7
CDR3 protein: ASGGGSSYEQY

V gene: TRBV12-3/TRBV12-4
J gene: TRBJ2-5
CDR3 protein: ASSLQGWQETQY

V gene: TRBV4-3
J gene: TRBJ1-6
CDR3 protein: ASSQGTVLH

V gene: TRBV7-9
J gene: TRBJ1-3
CDR3 protein: ASSLGIGEAGNTIY

V gene: TRBV4-3
J gene: TRBJ2-1
CDR3 protein: ASSPQGILGEQF

V gene: TRBV11-1
J gene: TRBJ2-7
CDR3 protein: ASSGLGGREQY

V gene: TRBV6-2/TRBV6-3
J gene: TRBJ2-1
CDR3 protein: ASSSVGASSYNEQF

V gene: TRBV20-1
J gene: TRBJ2-5
CDR3 protein: SASPTGEQETQY

V gene: TRBV4-2
J gene: TRBJ2-3
CDR3 protein: ASSPGLAPDTQY

V gene: TRBV27
J gene: TRBJ1-2
CDR3 protein: ASSLAGVPQIYGYT

V gene: TRBV12-3/TRBV12-4
J gene: TRBJ2-5
CDR3 protein: ASSLARAAAETQY

V gene: TRBV7-2
J gene: TRBJ2-3
CDR3 protein: ASSLDHNSGGLTDTQY

V gene: TRBV27
J gene: TRBJ2-7
CDR3 protein: ASSFQGTREQY

V gene: TRBV19
J gene: TRBJ2-1
CDR3 protein: ASSMKGEQF

V gene: TRBV5-6
J gene: TRBJ1-2
CDR3 protein: ASSLASGTGYT

V gene: TRBV12-3/TRBV12-4
J gene: TRBJ2-3
CDR3 protein: ASSFALAGLSADTQY

V gene: TRBV30
J gene: TRBJ2-5
CDR3 protein: AWRRETDRLYETQY

V gene: TRBV19
J gene: TRBJ1-2
CDR3 protein: ASSPDGYYGYT

V gene: TRBV13
J gene: TRBJ2-7
CDR3 protein: ASSPGTNSYEQY

V gene: TRBV12-3/TRBV12-4
J gene: TRBJ2-1
CDR3 protein: ASSSWTSGGYNEQF

V gene: TRBV15
J gene: TRBJ2-7
CDR3 protein: ATSRDRTGGPYEQY

V gene: TRBV7-6
J gene: TRBJ2-3
CDR3 protein: ASSRTGGPTDTQY

V gene: TRBV14
J gene: TRBJ1-2
CDR3 protein: ASRQGGSPGYT

V gene: TRBV12-5
J gene: TRBJ1-6
CDR3 protein: ASGEQGSSNSPLH

V gene: TRBV3-1
J gene: TRBJ2-5
CDR3 protein: ASGGKGALEETQY

V gene: TRBV9
J gene: TRBJ1-1
CDR3 protein: ASRAPMNTEAF

V gene: TRBV11-1
J gene: TRBJ2-1
CDR3 protein: ASSLTGTLRGEQF

V gene: TRBV9
J gene: TRBJ1-4
CDR3 protein: ASSVGLTGNNEKLF